This TCR beta chain originates from a study of graft-versus-host responses after intestinal transplantation. Study-level information: Multivisceral, liver-intestinal, or isolated intestinal grafts were transplanted into recipients. Tacrolimus plus steroids were given to all recipients for two to three years, preceded by anti-thymocyte globulin induction.

The study, taken as a whole, reports: The study associated peak circulating GvH clone levels with early post-transplant HvG declines. The authors found GvH clones in recipient marrow, some appearing first in ileum or blood.

Trimming took 4 bases from V and 7 from J, leaving 4 bases between them. The CDR3 runs 11 residues. CDR1 is MNHEY, CDR2 SMNVEV, per germline (reference sequence). Assay used: immunoSEQ multiplex PCR; TCRdb lists only in-frame clones, some missing. The sample includes roughly 93,000 clones, approximately 95% of them seen just once. Notes on this clone: Its matching antigen is unknown.

This material consisted of unstimulated CD8+ T cells sorted from spleen or lymph node cells, taken before intestinal transplant. The chain has TRBV27 and TRBJ2-2; D remains unclear. The clonotype originates from a human donor who received an intestinal transplant. Here the CDR3 DNA reads TGTGCCAGCAGTTCGTTCGGGGAGCTGTTTTTT. Its protein is CASSSFGELFF.